Shown below are 14 T cell receptor beta chains from a single sample sequenced in a study of blood T cells in healthy people across ages. Through a sample-barcoded 5' primer and a J-beta primer mix, a second PCR was run for roughly 6 to 11 cycles. TCRdb itself ran the 5' RACE reads through MiXCR, one entry per CDR3 protein. The repertoire holds over 500,000 distinct CDR3 sequences, with about 26% as singletons. These records were also assigned to another study, of T cells of mothers and their children.

Sequenced sample: blood. Every receptor here comes from a boy younger than 10 in good health.

The gene calls are TRBV3-1 and TRBJ2-2; TRBD2 agrees at 12 bases. This CDR3 has 16 amino acids. The V and J ends lost 6 bases and 1 base, in that order; junction bases with no gene match: 3. Germline CDR1 LGHDT, CDR2 YNNKEL (reference sequence). CDR3 in DNA: TGTGCCAGCAGAAGGACTAGCGGGGTGAACACCGGGGAGCTGTTTTTT. It is translated as CASRRTSGVNTGELFF.

The chain recombines TRBV29-1 with TRBJ2-5; possible D gene TRBD2, 5 bases. Germline V gene data show CDR1 as SQVTM and CDR2 as ANQGSEA. Deletions cut 4 bases from V and 5 bases from J, with 8 bases between. The CDR3 totals 11 residues. CDR3 residues: CSVGGWETQYF. The CDR3 DNA sequence: TGCAGCGTTGGCGGGTGGGAGACCCAGTACTTC.

This clonotype was detected a few times. The chain couples TRBV12-3 or TRBV12-4 to TRBJ1-2; D is uncertain. The V end was cut by 3 bases, the J end by 10 bases, with 9 bases between. The CDR3 spans 11 residues. The DNA for the CDR3 is TGTGCCAGCAGTTTTTACGGCGTCTACACCTTC. Translated: CASSFYGVYTF.

This clonotype occurred once. J is TRBJ1-2 and V is TRBV15; 7 bases are a match to TRBD1. The CDR3 loop spans 18 amino acids. CDR1 and CDR2 (germline): LNHNV, YYDKDF (reference sequence). Trimming at V came to 3 bases and at J to 1 base, leaving 14 bases not matched to a gene. The CDR3 spells CATSSPGDSLSFNYGYTF. CDR3 nucleotide sequence: TGTGCCACCAGCAGCCCCGGGGACAGCCTCTCTTTTAACTATGGCTACACCTTC.

This clonotype has a handful of counts. The V and J genes are TRBV25-1 and TRBJ2-2; perhaps D is TRBD1 or TRBD2 (5 bases each). The V gene lost 10 bases and the J gene lost 5 bases, with 26 bases spanning the gap. This CDR3 is 17 amino acids long. Germline CDR1 is MGHDK and CDR2 is SYGVNS. The CDR3, as DNA: TGTGCCACCGATGGGGGATCCATACGTCCCGGGACCGGGGAGCTGTTTTTT. Amino acids: CATDGGSIRPGTGELFF.

A few counts support this clonotype. The chain has TRBV7-2 and TRBJ2-7; 7 bases agree with TRBD2. Germline lookup yields CDR1 SGHTA and CDR2 FQGNSA. This CDR3 has 14 residues. Unmatched junction bases numbered 6, after V lost 4 bases and J lost 3 bases. Written as DNA, the CDR3 is TGTGCCAGCAGCTCCCCTAGCGGTCGCTACGAGCAGTACTTC. This translates into CASSSPSGRYEQYF.

This clonotype was observed a few times. Here the CDR3 reads CASSLAYSQETQYF. The CDR3 DNA is TGTGCCAGCAGCTTAGCTTACAGCCAAGAGACCCAGTACTTC. V gene TRBV7-2 combines with J gene TRBJ2-5; no clear D. Germline V lookup: CDR1 SGHTA, CDR2 FQGNSA. The CDR3 consists of 14 residues. V was cut by 0 bases and J by 1 base, with 6 bases left in between.

The rearrangement uses TRBV20-1 and TRBJ2-3; 7 bases are a match to TRBD2. This CDR3 has 21 amino acids. Germline values: CDR1 DFQATT, CDR2 SNEGSKA (reference sequence). V was clipped by 1 base and J by 2 bases; unmatched bases: 24. CDR3 sequence: CSARVTSGRRPGLPNTDTQYF. The CDR3 region has the DNA TGCAGTGCTAGAGTAACCTCAGGAAGGAGACCGGGACTACCGAACACAGATACGCAGTATTTT.

The chain recombines TRBV5-1 with TRBJ2-5; 9 positions agree with TRBD1. The CDR3 spans 15 residues. CDR1 SGHRS and CDR2 YFSETQ come from the germline V gene. The trim removed 6 bases at V and 3 bases at J, leaving 9 bases unmatched. CDR3 sequence (DNA): TGCGCCAGCACAATGATCAGGACAGGGGAAGAGACCCAGTACTTC. It codes for CASTMIRTGEETQYF. Combining the CDR3 with reference TRBV5-1 and TRBJ2-5 gives the whole variable domain KAGVTQTPRYLIKTRGQQVTLSCSPISGHRSVSWYQQTPGQGLQFLFEYFSETQRNKGNFPGRFSGRQFSNSRSEMNVSTLELGDSALYLCASTMIRTGEETQYFGPGTRLLVL.

This clonotype was detected only a few times. V usage is TRBV7-3 and J usage is TRBJ2-1; the match to TRBD2 covers 11 bases. This CDR3 comprises 17 residues. The ends lost 5 bases at V and 6 bases at J; junction bases unmatched: 12. The germline V gene encodes CDR1 SGHTA and CDR2 FQGTGA. The chain's CDR3 is CASSPEAGTSGGNEQFF. The CDR3 DNA reads as TGTGCCAGCAGCCCTGAAGCCGGGACTAGCGGCGGCAATGAGCAGTTCTTC.

This clonotype appeared many times. The chain couples TRBV5-4 to TRBJ2-5, with D possibly called TRBD1 or TRBD2 (6 bases each). Trimming took 0 bases from V and 2 from J, leaving 8 bases between them. CDR1 and CDR2 from the germline V gene are SGHNT and YYREEE (reference sequence). CDR3 length: 14 amino acids. CDR3 loop: CASSLEGGQETQYF. In DNA, the CDR3 is TGTGCCAGCAGCTTGGAGGGGGGACAAGAGACCCAGTACTTC. Combining the CDR3 with reference TRBV5-4 and TRBJ2-5 gives the whole variable domain ETGVTQSPTHLIKTRGQQVTLRCSSQSGHNTVSWYQQALGQGPQFIFQYYREEENGRGNFPPRFSGLQFPNYSSELNVNALELDDSALYLCASSLEGGQETQYFGPGTRLLVL.

The chain is built from TRBV4-3 and TRBJ2-1, with 13 bases fitting TRBD2. The CDR3 has 16 residues. CDR1 LGHNA and CDR2 YSLEER come from the germline V gene. J lost 6 bases, V lost 5 bases, and 7 bases had no gene match. The chain's CDR3 is CASSFGLAGASNEQFF. For the CDR3, the DNA is TGCGCCAGCAGCTTCGGACTAGCGGGAGCCAGCAATGAGCAGTTCTTC.

This clonotype was observed a few times. V and J are TRBV7-6 and TRBJ1-5; D is ambiguous. CDR3 length equals 15 residues. Germline lookup yields CDR1 SGHVS and CDR2 FNYEAQ. V was cut by 2 bases and J by 3 bases, with 11 bases left in between. For the CDR3, the DNA is TGTGCCAGCAGCTTAATGTCGGGAAACAATCAGCCCCAGCATTTT. Amino acids: CASSLMSGNNQPQHF.

This CDR3 reads CALGTGNHEQYF. In DNA, the CDR3 is TGTGCCCTCGGGACAGGGAACCACGAGCAGTACTTC. This chain joins TRBV28 and TRBJ2-1; 9 bases are shared with TRBD1. With the DNA end fitting TRBJ2-7 better, the J assignment may be wrong. This CDR3 contains 12 residues. Looked up from germline, CDR1 is MDHEN and CDR2 is SYDVKM.